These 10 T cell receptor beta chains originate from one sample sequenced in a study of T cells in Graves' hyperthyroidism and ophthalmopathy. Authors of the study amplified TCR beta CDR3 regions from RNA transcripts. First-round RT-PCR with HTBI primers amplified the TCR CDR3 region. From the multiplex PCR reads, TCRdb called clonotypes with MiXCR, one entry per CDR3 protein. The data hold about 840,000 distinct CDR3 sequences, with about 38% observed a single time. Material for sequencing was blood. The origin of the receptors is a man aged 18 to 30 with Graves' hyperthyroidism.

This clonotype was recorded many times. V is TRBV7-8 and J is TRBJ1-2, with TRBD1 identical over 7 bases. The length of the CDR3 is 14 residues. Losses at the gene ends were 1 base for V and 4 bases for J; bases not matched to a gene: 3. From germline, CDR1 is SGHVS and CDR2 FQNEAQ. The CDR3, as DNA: TGTGCCAGCAGCTTAGAGGGGGCAGGCTATGGCTACACCTTC. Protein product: CASSLEGAGYGYTF.

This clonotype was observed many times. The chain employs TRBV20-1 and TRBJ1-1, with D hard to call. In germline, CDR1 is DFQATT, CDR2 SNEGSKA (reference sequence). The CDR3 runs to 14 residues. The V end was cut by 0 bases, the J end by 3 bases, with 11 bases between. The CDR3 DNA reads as TGCAGTGCTAGAGATCCCGGTTGGGACACTGAAGCTTTCTTT. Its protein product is CSARDPGWDTEAFF.

The CDR3 DNA reads TGCGCCAGCAGCTTTATTGCGGAGTCACCCTACGAGCAGTACTTC. Amino acids: CASSFIAESPYEQYF. The chain recombines TRBV5-1 with TRBJ2-7; no clear D. In germline, CDR1 is SGHRS, CDR2 YFSETQ. Trimming pared 2 bases from V and 2 bases from J, leaving 14 bases between. CDR3 length equals 15 residues.

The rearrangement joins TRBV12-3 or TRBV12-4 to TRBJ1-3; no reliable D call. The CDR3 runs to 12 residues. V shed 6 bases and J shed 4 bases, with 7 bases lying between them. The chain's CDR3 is CASRPQGNTIYF. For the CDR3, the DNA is TGTGCCAGCAGACCTCAGGGAAACACCATATATTTT.

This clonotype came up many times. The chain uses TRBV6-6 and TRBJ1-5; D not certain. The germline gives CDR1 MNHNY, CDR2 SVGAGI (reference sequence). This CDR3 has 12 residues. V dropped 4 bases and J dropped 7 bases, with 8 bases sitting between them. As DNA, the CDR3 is TGTGCCAGCAGTTCAAGAGGGCAGCCCCAGCATTTT. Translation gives CASSSRGQPQHF.

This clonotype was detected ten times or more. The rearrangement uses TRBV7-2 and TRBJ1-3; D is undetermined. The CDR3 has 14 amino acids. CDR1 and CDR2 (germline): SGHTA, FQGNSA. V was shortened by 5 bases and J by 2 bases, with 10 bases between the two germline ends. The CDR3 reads CASSPDNTGNTIYF. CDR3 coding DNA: TGTGCCAGCAGCCCCGACAACACTGGAAACACCATATATTTT.

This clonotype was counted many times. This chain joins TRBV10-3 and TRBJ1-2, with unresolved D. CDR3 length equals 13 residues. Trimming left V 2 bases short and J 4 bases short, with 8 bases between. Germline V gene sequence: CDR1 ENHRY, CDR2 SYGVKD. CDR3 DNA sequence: TGTGCCATCAGTGAGAGGGTGGCCTATGGCTACACCTTC. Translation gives CAISERVAYGYTF.

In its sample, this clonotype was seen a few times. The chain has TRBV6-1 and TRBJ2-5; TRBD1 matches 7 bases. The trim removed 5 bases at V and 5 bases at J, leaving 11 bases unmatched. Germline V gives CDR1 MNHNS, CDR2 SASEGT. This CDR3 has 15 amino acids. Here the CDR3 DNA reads TGTGCCAGCAGTTACTCGACAGGGATGGAGGAGACCCAGTACTTC. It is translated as CASSYSTGMEETQYF.

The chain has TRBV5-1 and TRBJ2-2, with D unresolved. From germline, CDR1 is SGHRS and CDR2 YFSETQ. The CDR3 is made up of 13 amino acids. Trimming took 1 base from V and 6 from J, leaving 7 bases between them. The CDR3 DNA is TGCGCCAGCAGCTTGCAGGACGCCGGGGAGCTGTTTTTT. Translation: CASSLQDAGELFF.

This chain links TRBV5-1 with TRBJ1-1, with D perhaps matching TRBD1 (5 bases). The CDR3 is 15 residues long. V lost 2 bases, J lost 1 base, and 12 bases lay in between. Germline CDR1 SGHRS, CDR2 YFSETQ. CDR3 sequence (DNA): TGCGCCAGCAGCTTAAGGGCAGGGCGGAACACTGAAGCTTTCTTT. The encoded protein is CASSLRAGRNTEAFF.